The 14 T cell receptor beta chains given below trace back to one sample, sequenced in a study of blood T cell repertoires in COVID-19 (dated by TCRdb to about 2020). The library was prepared using the immunoSEQ multiplex PCR assay. The source is immuneACCESS, and TCRdb retained only in-frame sequences with V and J called. Part of the clones is not carried over; for the studies checked, unresolved V genes explain less than half of this, and the remainder is unexplained. The sample table contains 290,000 or so clones; only one count was recorded for around 90% of them. Approximately 2.2% of the sample lies in the top ten. Sequenced sample: peripheral blood. The receptors shown here come from a man between 18 and 35 years old with active or convalescent COVID-19.

Here the CDR3 reads CASSFGTGLNEKLFF. The CDR3 nucleotides are TGTGCCAGCAGTTTTGGGACAGGCCTGAATGAAAAACTGTTTTTT. The chain uses TRBV27 and TRBJ1-4, with 8 bases aligning to TRBD1. In germline, CDR1 is MNHEY, CDR2 SMNVEV (reference sequence). With 3 bases clipped from V and 5 bases from J, the junction kept 5 bases outside the gene matches. This CDR3 has 15 residues.

This sequence joins TRBV10-3 and TRBJ1-4, with 10 bases that match TRBD1. There are 13 residues in the CDR3. Germline-derived CDR1 and CDR2 are ENHRY and SYGVKD. Trimming at V came to 10 bases and at J to 8 bases, leaving 7 bases not matched to a gene. DNA for the CDR3: TGTGCCACCTCCGGACAGGGGGAGGAAAAACTGTTTTTT. Translated: CATSGQGEEKLFF.

The sample holds one count of this clone. The rearrangement uses TRBV2 and TRBJ1-3; possibly TRBD1 for D (6 bases). Germline V gives CDR1 SNHLY, CDR2 FYNNEI. V was pared by 7 bases and J by 4 bases, with 8 bases between. The CDR3 contains 12 residues. In DNA form, the CDR3 reads TGTGCCAGCATCGACAGGGGAAACACCATATATTTT. Protein: CASIDRGNTIYF. The variable domain in full, completed from reference TRBV2 and TRBJ1-3, reads EPEVTQTPSHQVTQMGQEVILRCVPISNHLYFYWYRQILGQKVEFLVSFYNNEISEKSEIFDDQFSVERPDGSNFTLKIRSTKLEDSAMYFCASIDRGNTIYFGEGSWLTVV.

This clone was counted once. The sample carries other DNA sequences with the same CDR3. The V gene is TRBV11-3, the J gene TRBJ1-1; D is ambiguous. Trimming removed 1 base from V and 4 bases from J, with 7 bases in between. From germline, CDR1 is SGHNT and CDR2 YENEEA. This CDR3 is 13 amino acids long. The CDR3 sequence: CASSLGRGTEAFF. CDR3 DNA: TGTGCCAGCAGCTTAGGTCGCGGCACTGAAGCTTTCTTT.

This chain links TRBV19 with TRBJ2-3; TRBD1 agrees at 8 bases. CDR3 length equals 15 residues. The ends lost 5 bases at V and 5 bases at J; junction bases unmatched: 9. CDR1 and CDR2 (germline): LNHDA, SQIVND (reference sequence). DNA of the CDR3: TGTGCCAGTAGTGCCTCTCAGGGGGCTGAAGATACGCAGTATTTT. Its translation is CASSASQGAEDTQYF.

V gene TRBV27 combines with J gene TRBJ2-1, with TRBD2 matching over 7 bases. The CDR3 covers 18 residues. Looked up from germline, CDR1 is MNHEY and CDR2 is SMNVEV (reference sequence). V dropped 3 bases and J dropped 0; count of bases not matched to a gene: 11. The CDR3: CASSFSTAGRYSYNEQFF. In nucleotides, the CDR3 is TGTGCCAGCAGTTTTTCGACAGCGGGGAGGTACTCCTACAATGAGCAGTTCTTC.

The chain joins TRBV6-5 to TRBJ1-5, with TRBD1 identical over 8 bases. CDR1 is MNHEY and CDR2 is SVGAGI in the germline V gene. With 7 bases clipped from V and 4 bases from J, the junction kept 9 bases outside the gene matches. This CDR3 region has 15 residues. CDR3 protein: CASTRDRLGNQPQHF. The CDR3, as DNA: TGTGCCAGCACCAGGGACAGGCTCGGAAATCAGCCCCAGCATTTT.

The chain carries TRBV6-5 and TRBJ2-1, with 7 bases lining up with TRBD1. V dropped 6 bases and J dropped 6; count of bases not matched to a gene: 5. Germline V lookup: CDR1 MNHEY, CDR2 SVGAGI. The CDR3 is made up of 13 amino acids. The CDR3 here is CASSRQGGNEQFF. DNA of the CDR3: TGTGCCAGCAGCAGACAGGGCGGCAATGAGCAGTTCTTC.

The chain recombines TRBV28 with TRBJ1-3; maybe TRBD1 (5 bases). Germline assignment: CDR1 MDHEN and CDR2 SYDVKM. The CDR3 is 16 amino acids. V lost 1 base and J 4 bases, leaving 14 bases between the germline ends. The CDR3 region is CASSLLSRADGNTIYF. The CDR3 DNA reads TGTGCCAGCAGTTTATTGAGCAGGGCTGACGGAAACACCATATATTTT.

The chain combines TRBV3-1 (or the pseudogene TRBV3-2) with TRBJ1-2; 9 bases fit TRBD1. From germline, CDR1 is LGHDT and CDR2 YNNKEL (reference sequence). V lost 4 bases and J lost 3; bases outside the gene matches: 12. The CDR3 has 17 amino acids. The CDR3 loop reads CASSPRTGTGLDYGYTF. The CDR3 DNA is TGTGCCAGCAGCCCCCGAACCGGGACAGGGTTGGACTATGGCTACACCTTC.

The chain joins TRBV7-8 to TRBJ2-3, with D perhaps matching TRBD2 (5 bases). The V end lost 0 bases, the J end lost 5 bases, and 9 bases lay between the germline ends. This CDR3 comprises 14 residues. CDR1 and CDR2 (germline): SGHVS, FQNEAQ. CDR3 sequence (DNA): TGTGCCAGCAGCTTAGCGGGAGAACGAGATACGCAGTATTTT. It translates to CASSLAGERDTQYF.

There are a few counts of this clone. The chain has TRBV19 and TRBJ1-6; maybe TRBD1 (5 bases). CDR1 is LNHDA, CDR2 SQIVND, per germline (reference sequence). Trimming took 3 bases from V and 6 from J, leaving 15 bases between them. The CDR3 length is 16 residues. The CDR3 region is CASSIATDGSNSPLHF. The CDR3 DNA sequence: TGTGCCAGTAGTATTGCGACAGATGGTTCTAATTCACCCCTCCACTTT.

V usage is TRBV27 and J usage is TRBJ2-3; a weak D match, TRBD1 (5 bases). The length of the CDR3 is 14 residues. The V and J ends lost 4 bases and 4 bases respectively, with 12 bases between them. Germline assignment: CDR1 MNHEY and CDR2 SMNVEV (reference sequence). The CDR3 is CASSSLTAADTQYF. CDR3 sequence (DNA): TGTGCCAGCAGTTCCCTGACAGCCGCAGATACGCAGTATTTT.

This clone was found a few times. The V and J genes are TRBV21-1 and TRBJ1-2. TRBV21-1 is labeled a pseudogene. The CDR3 runs 15 residues. The DNA of the CDR3 is TGTGCCAGCACCAAAAGCGCATGTCGGGTGTATGGCTACACCTTC. It specifies CASTKSACRVYGYTF.